This TCR beta chain was captured by sequencing in a study of T cells in Graves' hyperthyroidism and ophthalmopathy. The patients, who ranged from 18 to 65 in age, presented with newly diagnosed hyperthyroidism lasting under 2 months. Diagnosis relied on clinical symptoms, serum thyroxine and TRAb, thyroid ultrasound and orbital computed tomography. The CDR3 has 16 amino acids. Germline CDR1 SGHKS, CDR2 YYEKEE (reference sequence). V gave up 0 bases and J gave up 1 base, with 13 bases separating them. This clonotype was seen ten or more times. Its target is not known. Researchers amplified the TCR beta CDR3 regions from RNA transcripts. The HTBI primer set was used in a first-round RT-PCR of the TCR CDR3. TCRdb used MiXCR to reprocess the multiplex PCR reads, holding one entry per CDR3 protein. Among 40,000 to 55,000 distinct CDR3 sequences, roughly 50% were seen once, and the ten largest hold roughly 32%.

Overall study results and limits: Ophthalmopathy was distinguished from stable hyperthyroidism by 13 V-J signatures. With a median lead of around 6.7 months before onset, the model predicted ophthalmopathy.

Sequenced sample: peripheral blood or thyroid tissue (not recorded which). This sequence joins TRBV5-5 and TRBJ2-5; D might be TRBD2 (6 bases). This receptor was obtained from a woman between 45 and 60 years old with Graves' hyperthyroidism. The CDR3 DNA sequence: TGTGCCAGCAGCTTGGGTATGGGAGGTACCCAAGAGACCCAGTACTTC. Translation gives CASSLGMGGTQETQYF.